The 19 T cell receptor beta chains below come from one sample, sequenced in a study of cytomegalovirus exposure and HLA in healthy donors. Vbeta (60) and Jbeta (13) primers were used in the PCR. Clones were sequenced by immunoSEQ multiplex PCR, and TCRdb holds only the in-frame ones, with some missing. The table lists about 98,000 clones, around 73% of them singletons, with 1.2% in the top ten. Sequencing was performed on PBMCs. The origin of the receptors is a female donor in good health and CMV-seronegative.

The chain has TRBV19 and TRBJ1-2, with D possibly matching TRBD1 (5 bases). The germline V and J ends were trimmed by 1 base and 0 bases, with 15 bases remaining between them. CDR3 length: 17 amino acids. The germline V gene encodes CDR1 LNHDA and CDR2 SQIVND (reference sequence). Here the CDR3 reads CASSIAAGPAPNYGYTF. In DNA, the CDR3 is TGTGCCAGTAGTATAGCGGCAGGGCCCGCTCCTAACTATGGCTACACCTTC.

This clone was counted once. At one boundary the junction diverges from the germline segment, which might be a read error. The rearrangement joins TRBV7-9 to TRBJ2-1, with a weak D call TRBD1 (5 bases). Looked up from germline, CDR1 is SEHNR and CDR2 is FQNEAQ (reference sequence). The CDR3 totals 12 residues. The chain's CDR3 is CSSSLVGVEQFF. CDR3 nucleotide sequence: TGTTCCAGCAGCTTAGTAGGGGTCGAGCAGTTCTTC.

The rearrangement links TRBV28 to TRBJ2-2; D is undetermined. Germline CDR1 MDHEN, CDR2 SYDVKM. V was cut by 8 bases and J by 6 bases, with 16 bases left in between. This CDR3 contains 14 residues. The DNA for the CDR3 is TGTGCCAGCCTATCTGCAGGATACGCCGGGGAGCTGTTTTTT. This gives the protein CASLSAGYAGELFF.

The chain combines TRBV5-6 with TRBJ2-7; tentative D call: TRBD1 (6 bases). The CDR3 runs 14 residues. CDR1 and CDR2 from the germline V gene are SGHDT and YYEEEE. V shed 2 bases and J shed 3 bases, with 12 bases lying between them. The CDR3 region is CASSFQGWFYEQYF. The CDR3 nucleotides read TGTGCCAGCAGCTTTCAGGGGTGGTTCTACGAGCAGTACTTC. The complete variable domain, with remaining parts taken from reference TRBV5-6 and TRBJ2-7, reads DAGVTQSPTHLIKTRGQQVTLRCSPKSGHDTVSWYQQALGQGPQFIFQYYEEEERQRGNFPDRFSGHQFPNYSSELNVNALLLGDSALYLCASSFQGWFYEQYFGPGTRLTVT.

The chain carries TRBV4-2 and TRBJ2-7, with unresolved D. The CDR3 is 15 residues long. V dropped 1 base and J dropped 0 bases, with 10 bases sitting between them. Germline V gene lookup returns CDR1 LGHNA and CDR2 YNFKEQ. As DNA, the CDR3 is TGTGCCAGCAGCCAAGTGTCCGCGGTCTCCTACGAGCAGTACTTC. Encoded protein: CASSQVSAVSYEQYF.

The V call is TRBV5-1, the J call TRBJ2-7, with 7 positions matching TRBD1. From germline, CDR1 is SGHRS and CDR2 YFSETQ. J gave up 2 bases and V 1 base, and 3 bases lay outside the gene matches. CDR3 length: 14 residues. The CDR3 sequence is CASSLTGVAYEQYF. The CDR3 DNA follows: TGCGCCAGCAGCTTGACAGGGGTGGCCTACGAGCAGTACTTC.

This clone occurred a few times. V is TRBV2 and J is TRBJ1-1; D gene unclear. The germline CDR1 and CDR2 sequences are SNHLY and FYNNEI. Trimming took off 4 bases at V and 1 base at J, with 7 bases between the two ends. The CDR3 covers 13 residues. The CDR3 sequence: CASSAAGNTEAFF. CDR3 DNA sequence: TGTGCCAGCAGTGCCGCCGGGAACACTGAAGCTTTCTTT.

The CDR3 DNA sequence: TGTGCCAGCAGCTTATCGCGGGGTACGTTTGGCTACACCTTC. It is translated as CASSLSRGTFGYTF. The chain couples TRBV7-2 to TRBJ1-2; D is ambiguous. V lost 2 bases to trimming and J lost 7 bases, with 14 bases between them. This CDR3 has 14 amino acids. Germline V CDR1 and CDR2: SGHTA, FQGNSA.

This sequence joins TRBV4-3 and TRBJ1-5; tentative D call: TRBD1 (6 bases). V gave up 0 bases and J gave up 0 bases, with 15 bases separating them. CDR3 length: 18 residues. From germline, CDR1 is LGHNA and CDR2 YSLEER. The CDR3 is CASSQDPTGQYSNQPQHF. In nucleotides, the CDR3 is TGCGCCAGCAGCCAAGATCCGACGGGACAATATAGCAATCAGCCCCAGCATTTT.

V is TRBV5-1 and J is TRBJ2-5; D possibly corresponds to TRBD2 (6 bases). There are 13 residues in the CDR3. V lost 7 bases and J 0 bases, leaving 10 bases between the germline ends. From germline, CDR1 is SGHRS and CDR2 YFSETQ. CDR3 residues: CASLGGNQETQYF. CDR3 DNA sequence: TGCGCCAGCCTCGGCGGGAACCAAGAGACCCAGTACTTC.

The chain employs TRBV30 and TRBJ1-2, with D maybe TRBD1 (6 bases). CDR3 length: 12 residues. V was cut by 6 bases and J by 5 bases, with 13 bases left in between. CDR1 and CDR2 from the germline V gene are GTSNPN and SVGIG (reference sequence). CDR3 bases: TGTGCCTGCTCGACAGGAGATTATGGCTACACCTTC. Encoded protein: CACSTGDYGYTF. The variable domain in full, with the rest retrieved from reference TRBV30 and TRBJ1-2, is SQTIHQWPATLVQPVGSPLSLECTVEGTSNPNLYWYRQAAGRGLQLLFYSVGIGQISSEVPQNLSASRPQDRQFILSSKKLLLSDSGFYLCACSTGDYGYTFGSGTRLTVV.

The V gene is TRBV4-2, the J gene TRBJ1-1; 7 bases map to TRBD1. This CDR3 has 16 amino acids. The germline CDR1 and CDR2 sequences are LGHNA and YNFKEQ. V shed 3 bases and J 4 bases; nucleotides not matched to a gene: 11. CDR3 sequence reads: CASSQEKGQPFTEAFF. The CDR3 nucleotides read TGTGCCAGCAGCCAGGAGAAGGGACAGCCCTTCACTGAAGCTTTCTTT.

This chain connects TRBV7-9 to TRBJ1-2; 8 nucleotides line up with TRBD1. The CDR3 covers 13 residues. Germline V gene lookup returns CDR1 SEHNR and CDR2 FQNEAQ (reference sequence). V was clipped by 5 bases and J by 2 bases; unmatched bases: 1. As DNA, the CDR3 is TGTGCCAGCAGCAGGACAGGGAACTATGGCTACACCTTC. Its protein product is CASSRTGNYGYTF.

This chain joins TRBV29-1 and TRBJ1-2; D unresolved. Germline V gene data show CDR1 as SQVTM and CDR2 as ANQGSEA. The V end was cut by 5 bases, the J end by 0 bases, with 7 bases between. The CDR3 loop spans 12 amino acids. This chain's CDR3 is CSVSEANYGYTF. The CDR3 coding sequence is TGCAGCGTTTCAGAGGCTAACTATGGCTACACCTTC.

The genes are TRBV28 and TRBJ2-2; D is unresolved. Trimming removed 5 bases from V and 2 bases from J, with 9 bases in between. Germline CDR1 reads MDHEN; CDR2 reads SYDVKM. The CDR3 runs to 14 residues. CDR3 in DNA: TGTGCCAGCAGTCTCTCGCTAAACACCGGGGAGCTGTTTTTT. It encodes CASSLSLNTGELFF.

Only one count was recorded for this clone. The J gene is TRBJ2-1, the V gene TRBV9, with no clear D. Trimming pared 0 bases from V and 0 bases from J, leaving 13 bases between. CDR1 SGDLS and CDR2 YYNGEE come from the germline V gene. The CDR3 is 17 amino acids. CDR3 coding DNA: TGTGCCAGCAGCGTAGCTTGGCTCCCTAGCTCCTACAATGAGCAGTTCTTC. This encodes CASSVAWLPSSYNEQFF.

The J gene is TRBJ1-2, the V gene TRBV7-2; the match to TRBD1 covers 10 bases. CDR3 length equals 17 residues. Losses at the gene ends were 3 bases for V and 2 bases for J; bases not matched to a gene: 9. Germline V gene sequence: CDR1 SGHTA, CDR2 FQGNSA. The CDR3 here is CASSLTAPGQGNYGYTF. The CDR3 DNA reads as TGTGCCAGCAGCTTGACAGCGCCGGGACAGGGGAACTATGGCTACACCTTC.

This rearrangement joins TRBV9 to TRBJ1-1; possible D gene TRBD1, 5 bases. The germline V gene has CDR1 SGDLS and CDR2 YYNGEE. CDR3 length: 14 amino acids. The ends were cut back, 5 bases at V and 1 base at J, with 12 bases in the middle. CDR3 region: CASSGGLQNTEAFF. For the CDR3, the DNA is TGTGCCAGCAGTGGGGGACTGCAGAACACTGAAGCTTTCTTT.

As DNA, the CDR3 is TGTGCCAGCAGGGGCCGGGGGATCACAGATACGCAGTATTTT. This gives the protein CASRGRGITDTQYF. J is TRBJ2-3 and V is TRBV2, with a tentative D call TRBD2 (6 bases). The CDR3 has 14 amino acids. Germline V CDR1 and CDR2: SNHLY, FYNNEI. Trimming stripped 6 bases from V and 2 bases from J, with 12 bases between.